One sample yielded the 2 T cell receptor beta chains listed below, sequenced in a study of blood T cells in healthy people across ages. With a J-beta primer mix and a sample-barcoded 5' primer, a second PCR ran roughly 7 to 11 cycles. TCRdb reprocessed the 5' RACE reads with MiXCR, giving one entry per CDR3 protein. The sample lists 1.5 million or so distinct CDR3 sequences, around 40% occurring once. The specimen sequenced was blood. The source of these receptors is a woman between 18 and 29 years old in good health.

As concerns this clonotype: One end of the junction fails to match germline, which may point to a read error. The CDR3 DNA follows: TGTGCCAGCGGTTTGGTAGAGACCCAGTACTTC. It encodes CASGLVETQYF. The chain employs TRBV12-3 or TRBV12-4 and TRBJ2-4; D is unclear. Near its end, the DNA agrees better with TRBJ2-5, so the J call may be wrong. The CDR3 has 11 residues.

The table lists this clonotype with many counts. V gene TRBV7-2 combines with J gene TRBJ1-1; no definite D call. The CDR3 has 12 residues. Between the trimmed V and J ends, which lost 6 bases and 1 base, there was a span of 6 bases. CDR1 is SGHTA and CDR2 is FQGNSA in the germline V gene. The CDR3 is CASSSRNTEAFF. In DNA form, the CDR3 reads TGTGCCAGCAGTTCTAGGAACACTGAAGCTTTCTTT.